This T cell receptor beta chain emerged from a study of T cells in Graves' hyperthyroidism and ophthalmopathy. Overall study findings and caveats: Among clonotypes expanded in thyroid above 0.001, most were also found in blood.

Using RNA transcripts as the source, TCR beta CDR3 regions were amplified. The HTBI primer set drove a first-round RT-PCR of the TCR CDR3. Using its own MiXCR run on the multiplex PCR reads, TCRdb lists one record per CDR3 protein. The data show fewer than 750,000 distinct CDR3 sequences, roughly 15% seen once. The CDR3 has 11 residues. Germline V gives CDR1 DFQATT, CDR2 SNEGSKA (reference sequence). V lost 6 bases and J lost 1, with 7 bases in between. There are many counts of this clonotype. Its target is unknown. The TCR sequence derives from a woman aged 40 to 55 with Graves' ophthalmopathy. The V and J genes are TRBV20-1 and TRBJ2-7; D remains unclear. Sequencing input: blood. The CDR3 bases are TGCAGTGCCCAGAATTCCTACGAGCAGTACTTC. As protein: CSAQNSYEQYF.